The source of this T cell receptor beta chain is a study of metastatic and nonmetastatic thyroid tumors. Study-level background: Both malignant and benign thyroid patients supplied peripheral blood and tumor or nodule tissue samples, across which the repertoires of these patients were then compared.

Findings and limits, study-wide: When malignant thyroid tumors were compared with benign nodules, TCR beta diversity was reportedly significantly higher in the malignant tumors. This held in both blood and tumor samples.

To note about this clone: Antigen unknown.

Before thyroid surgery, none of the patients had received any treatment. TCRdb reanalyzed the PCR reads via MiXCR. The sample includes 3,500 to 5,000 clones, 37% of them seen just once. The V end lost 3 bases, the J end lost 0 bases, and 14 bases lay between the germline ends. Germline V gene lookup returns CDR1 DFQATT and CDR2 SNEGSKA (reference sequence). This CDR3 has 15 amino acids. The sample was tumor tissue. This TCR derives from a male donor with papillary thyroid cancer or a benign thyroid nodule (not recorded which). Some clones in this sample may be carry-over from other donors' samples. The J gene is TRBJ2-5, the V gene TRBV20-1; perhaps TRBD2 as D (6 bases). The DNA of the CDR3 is TGCAGTGCTAGTCCCAGGGAGGTATACCAAGAGACCCAGTACTTC. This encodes CSASPREVYQETQYF.